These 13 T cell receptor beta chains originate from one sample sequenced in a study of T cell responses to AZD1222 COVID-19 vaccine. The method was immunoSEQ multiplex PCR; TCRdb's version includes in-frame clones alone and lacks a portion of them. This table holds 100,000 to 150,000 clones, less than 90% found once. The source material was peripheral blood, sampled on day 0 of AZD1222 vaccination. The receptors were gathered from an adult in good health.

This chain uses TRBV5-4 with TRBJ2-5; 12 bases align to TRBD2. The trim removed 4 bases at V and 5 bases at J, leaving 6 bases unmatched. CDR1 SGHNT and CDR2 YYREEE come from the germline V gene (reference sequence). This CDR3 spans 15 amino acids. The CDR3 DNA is TGTGCCAGCAGCGGGCACCTAGCGGGGGGGGAGACCCAGTACTTC. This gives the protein CASSGHLAGGETQYF. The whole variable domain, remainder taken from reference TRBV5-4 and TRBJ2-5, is ETGVTQSPTHLIKTRGQQVTLRCSSQSGHNTVSWYQQALGQGPQFIFQYYREEENGRGNFPPRFSGLQFPNYSSELNVNALELDDSALYLCASSGHLAGGETQYFGPGTRLLVL.

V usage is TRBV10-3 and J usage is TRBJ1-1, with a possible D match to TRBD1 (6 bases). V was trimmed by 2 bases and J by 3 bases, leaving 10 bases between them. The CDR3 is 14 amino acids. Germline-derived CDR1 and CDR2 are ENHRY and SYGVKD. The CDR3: CAISEGGADTEAFF. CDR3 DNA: TGTGCCATCAGTGAGGGGGGCGCGGACACTGAAGCTTTCTTT.

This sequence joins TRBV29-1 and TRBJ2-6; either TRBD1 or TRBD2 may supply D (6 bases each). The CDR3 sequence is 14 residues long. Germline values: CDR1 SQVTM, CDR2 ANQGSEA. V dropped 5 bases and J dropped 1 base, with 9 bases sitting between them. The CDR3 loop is CSVRGRSGANVLTF. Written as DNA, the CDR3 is TGCAGCGTTCGGGGGCGGTCTGGGGCCAACGTCCTGACTTTC.

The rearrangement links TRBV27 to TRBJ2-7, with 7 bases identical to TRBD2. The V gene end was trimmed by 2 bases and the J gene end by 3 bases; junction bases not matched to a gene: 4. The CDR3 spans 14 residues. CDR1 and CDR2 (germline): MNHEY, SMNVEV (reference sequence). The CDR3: CASSLAGADYEQYF. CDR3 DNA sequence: TGTGCCAGCAGTTTAGCGGGAGCTGACTACGAGCAGTACTTC.

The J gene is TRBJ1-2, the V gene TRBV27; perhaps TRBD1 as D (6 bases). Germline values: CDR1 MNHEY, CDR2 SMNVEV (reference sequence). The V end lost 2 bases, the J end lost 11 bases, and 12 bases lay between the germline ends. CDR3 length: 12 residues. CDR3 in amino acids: CASSLGGQPYTF. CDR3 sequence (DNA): TGTGCCAGCAGTTTAGGAGGACAGCCGTACACCTTC.

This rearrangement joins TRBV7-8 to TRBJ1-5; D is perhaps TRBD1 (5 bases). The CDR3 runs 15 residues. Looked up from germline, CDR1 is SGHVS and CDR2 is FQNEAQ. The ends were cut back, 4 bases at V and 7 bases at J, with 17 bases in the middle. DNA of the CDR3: TGTGCCAGCAGCTACTTTGAGGGGCCTGACCAGCCCCAGCATTTT. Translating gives CASSYFEGPDQPQHF.

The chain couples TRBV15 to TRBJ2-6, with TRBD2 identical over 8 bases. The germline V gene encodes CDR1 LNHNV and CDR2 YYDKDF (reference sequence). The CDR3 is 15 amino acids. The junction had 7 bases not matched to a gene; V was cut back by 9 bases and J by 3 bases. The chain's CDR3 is CATGSGRSGANVLTF. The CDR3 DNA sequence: TGTGCCACGGGGAGCGGGAGAAGTGGGGCCAACGTCCTGACTTTC.

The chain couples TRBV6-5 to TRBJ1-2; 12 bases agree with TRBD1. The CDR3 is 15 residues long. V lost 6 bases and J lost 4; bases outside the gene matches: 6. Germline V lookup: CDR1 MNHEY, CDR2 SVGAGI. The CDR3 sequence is CASRGDRGQVYGYTF. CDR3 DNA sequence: TGTGCCAGCAGAGGGGACAGGGGGCAGGTCTATGGCTACACCTTC.

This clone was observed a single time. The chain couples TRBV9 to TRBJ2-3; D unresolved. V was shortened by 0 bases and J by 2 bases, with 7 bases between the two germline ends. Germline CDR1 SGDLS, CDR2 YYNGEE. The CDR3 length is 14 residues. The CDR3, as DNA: TGTGCCAGCAGCGTAGCCGGCGACACAGATACGCAGTATTTT. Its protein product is CASSVAGDTDTQYF.

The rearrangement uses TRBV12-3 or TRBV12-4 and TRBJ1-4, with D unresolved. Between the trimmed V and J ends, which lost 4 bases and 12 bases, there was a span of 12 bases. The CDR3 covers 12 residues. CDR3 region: CASSSHQVELFF. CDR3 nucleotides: TGTGCCAGCAGTTCCCATCAGGTAGAACTGTTTTTT.

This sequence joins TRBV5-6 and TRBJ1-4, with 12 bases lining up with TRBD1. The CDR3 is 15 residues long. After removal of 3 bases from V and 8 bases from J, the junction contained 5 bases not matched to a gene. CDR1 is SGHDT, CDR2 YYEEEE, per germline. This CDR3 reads CASSSTGTGGEKLFF. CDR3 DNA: TGTGCCAGCAGCTCAACCGGGACAGGGGGCGAAAAACTGTTTTTT.

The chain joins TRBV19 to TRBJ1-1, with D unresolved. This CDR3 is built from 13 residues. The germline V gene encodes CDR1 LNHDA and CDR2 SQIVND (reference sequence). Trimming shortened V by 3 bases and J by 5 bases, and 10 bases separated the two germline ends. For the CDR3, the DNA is TGTGCCAGTAGTATCAGTTGGGGAACTGAAGCTTTCTTT. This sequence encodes CASSISWGTEAFF.

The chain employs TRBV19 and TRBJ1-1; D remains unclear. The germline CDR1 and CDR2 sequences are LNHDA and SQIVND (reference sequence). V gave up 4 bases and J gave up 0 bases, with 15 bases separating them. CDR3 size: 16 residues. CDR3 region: CASSRARAPLNTEAFF. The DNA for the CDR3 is TGTGCCAGTAGTAGGGCTCGGGCCCCTTTGAACACTGAAGCTTTCTTT.